Listed here are 2 T cell receptor beta chains from one sample, sequenced in a study of blood T cell repertoires in COVID-19. Profiling relied on immunoSEQ multiplex PCR, and the TCRdb table lists in-frame clones only, not all of them. The top ten clones hold roughly 1.9% of a sample with approximately 150,000 clones, around 90% of them seen once. The sample taken for sequencing was peripheral blood. The receptors were gathered from a man aged 45 to 65 who had recovered from COVID-19.

This chain connects TRBV12-2 to TRBJ2-7; no check of the table's D call, TRBD1, against the DNA was made. TRBV12-2 corresponds to a pseudogene. This CDR3 is built from 14 residues. Here the CDR3 reads CASRVRGSTYEQYF. CDR3 coding DNA: TGTGCAAGTCGCGTAAGGGGTTCTACCTACGAGCAGTACTTC.

This clone was seen at least ten times. V is TRBV7-9 and J is TRBJ2-5; TRBD1 matches 8 bases. The CDR3 sequence is 14 residues long. CDR1 SEHNR and CDR2 FQNEAQ come from the germline V gene (reference sequence). Trimming cost V 5 bases and J 2 bases; bases outside gene matches: 4. The CDR3 loop reads CASSPWDRQETQYF. The CDR3 nucleotides read TGTGCCAGCAGCCCATGGGACAGGCAAGAGACCCAGTACTTC.